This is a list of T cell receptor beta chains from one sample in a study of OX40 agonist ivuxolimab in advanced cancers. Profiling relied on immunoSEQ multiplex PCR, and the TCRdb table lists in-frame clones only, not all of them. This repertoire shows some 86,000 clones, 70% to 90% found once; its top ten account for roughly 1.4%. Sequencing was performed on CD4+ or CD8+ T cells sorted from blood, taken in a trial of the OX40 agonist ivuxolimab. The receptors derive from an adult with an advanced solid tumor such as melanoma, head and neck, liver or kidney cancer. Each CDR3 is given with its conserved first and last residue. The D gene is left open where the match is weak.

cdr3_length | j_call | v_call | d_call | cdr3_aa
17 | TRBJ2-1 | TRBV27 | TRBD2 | CASSPPAGGRGGHEQFF
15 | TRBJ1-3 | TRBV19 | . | CASSIRGESGNTIYF
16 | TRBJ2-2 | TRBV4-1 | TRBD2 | CASSHFGLANTGELFF
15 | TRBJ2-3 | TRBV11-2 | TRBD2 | CASSLSGGGTDTQYF
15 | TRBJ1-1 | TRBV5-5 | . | CASSLGGASFTEAFF
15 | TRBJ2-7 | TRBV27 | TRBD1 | CASSLRTGFDYEQYF
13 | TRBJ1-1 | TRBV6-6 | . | CASSAGRVVEAFF
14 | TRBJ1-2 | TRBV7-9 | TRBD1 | CASSLSQGTYGYTF
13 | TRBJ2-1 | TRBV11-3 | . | CASSSLGGVEQFF
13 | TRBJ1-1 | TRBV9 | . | CASSVGTEAEAFF
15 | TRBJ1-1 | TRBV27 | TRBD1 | CASSPWDRVNTEAFF
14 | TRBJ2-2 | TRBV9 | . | CASSNTPNTGELFF